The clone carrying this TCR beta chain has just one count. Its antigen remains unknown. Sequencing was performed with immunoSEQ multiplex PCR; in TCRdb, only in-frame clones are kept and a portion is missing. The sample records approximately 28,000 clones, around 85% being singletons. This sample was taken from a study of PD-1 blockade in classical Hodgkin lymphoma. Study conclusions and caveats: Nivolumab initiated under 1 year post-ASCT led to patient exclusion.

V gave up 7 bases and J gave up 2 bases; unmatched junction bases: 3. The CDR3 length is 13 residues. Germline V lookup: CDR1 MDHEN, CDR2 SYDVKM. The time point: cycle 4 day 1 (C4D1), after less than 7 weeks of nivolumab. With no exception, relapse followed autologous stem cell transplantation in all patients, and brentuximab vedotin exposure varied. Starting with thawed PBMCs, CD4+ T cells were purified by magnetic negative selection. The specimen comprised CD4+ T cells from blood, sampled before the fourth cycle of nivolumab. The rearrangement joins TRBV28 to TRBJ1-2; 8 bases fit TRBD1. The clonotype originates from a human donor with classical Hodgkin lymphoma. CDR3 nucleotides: TGTGCCAGCATACCAGGGGGCAACTATGGCTACACCTTC. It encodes CASIPGGNYGYTF.